The next 13 T cell receptor beta chains were all read from a single sample in a study of cytomegalovirus exposure and HLA in healthy donors. 13 Jbeta primers and 60 Vbeta primers were used for the PCR. Data came from immunoSEQ multiplex PCR; TCRdb stores just in-frame clones and leaves some out. This table holds some 120,000 clones, around 85% found once. The sequencing input was PBMCs. Receptors originate from a woman in her twenties or thirties in good health and CMV-seropositive.

The J gene is TRBJ2-2, the V gene TRBV7-2, with D tentatively TRBD2 (5 bases). The germline V and J ends were trimmed by 5 bases and 7 bases, with 17 bases remaining between them. The CDR3 has 15 residues. In germline, CDR1 is SGHTA, CDR2 FQGNSA. As DNA, the CDR3 is TGTGCCAGCAGCAGGACTCGAACCGCGGACGGGGAGCTGTTTTTT. This gives the protein CASSRTRTADGELFF. Using reference TRBV7-2 and TRBJ2-2 for the parts outside the CDR3, the full variable domain is GAGVSQSPSNKVTEKGKDVELRCDPISGHTALYWYRQSLGQGLEFLIYFQGNSAPDKSGLPSDRFSAERTGGSVSTLTIQRTQQEDSAVYLCASSRTRTADGELFFGEGSRLTVL.

This chain connects TRBV28 to TRBJ1-1, with a weak D call TRBD1 (6 bases). The germline V gene has CDR1 MDHEN and CDR2 SYDVKM. Trimming left V 7 bases short and J 2 bases short, with 8 bases between. CDR3 length equals 12 residues. The CDR3 DNA reads TGTGCCAGCATAGGGACAAACACTGAAGCTTTCTTT. This sequence encodes CASIGTNTEAFF.

This chain joins TRBV29-1 and TRBJ2-4; 7 nucleotides line up with TRBD1. The CDR3 extends over 14 amino acids. Trimming at V came to 6 bases and at J to 3 bases, leaving 8 bases not matched to a gene. CDR1 is SQVTM, CDR2 ANQGSEA, per germline. The DNA for the CDR3 is TGCAGCGTCGAGGTGACAGGGCTCAAAAACATTCAGTACTTC. Protein product: CSVEVTGLKNIQYF.

V and J are TRBV19 and TRBJ1-1, with D maybe TRBD1 (6 bases). CDR3 length: 15 residues. Trimming cost V 1 base and J 0 bases, with 9 bases left between them. From germline, CDR1 is LNHDA and CDR2 SQIVND (reference sequence). CDR3 in amino acids: CASSIAGGLNTEAFF. The DNA of the CDR3 is TGTGCCAGTAGTATAGCTGGGGGCCTGAACACTGAAGCTTTCTTT. Filled out from reference TRBV19 and TRBJ1-1, the complete variable domain reads DGGITQSPKYLFRKEGQNVTLSCEQNLNHDAMYWYRQDPGQGLRLIYYSQIVNDFQKGDIAEGYSVSREKKESFPLTVTSAQKNPTAFYLCASSIAGGLNTEAFFGQGTRLTVV.

The chain uses TRBV5-4 and TRBJ2-5, with 13 bases that match TRBD2. The junction had 5 bases not matched to a gene; V was cut back by 4 bases and J by 2 bases. Germline CDR1 reads SGHNT; CDR2 reads YYREEE (reference sequence). This CDR3 comprises 16 residues. CDR3 coding DNA: TGTGCCAGCAGCGAGGGACTAGCGGGGAATCAAGAGACCCAGTACTTC. Translated, it gives CASSEGLAGNQETQYF.

The chain joins TRBV7-7 to TRBJ2-2; TRBD2 agrees at 7 bases. Germline V gene lookup returns CDR1 SSHAT and CDR2 FNYEAQ (reference sequence). CDR3 length: 14 residues. V lost 6 bases and J lost 5; bases outside the gene matches: 6. The CDR3 DNA sequence: TGTGCCAGCAGACAGACTAGCTCAACCGGGGAGCTGTTTTTT. This translates into CASRQTSSTGELFF.

The chain employs TRBV2 and TRBJ1-3; weak D call: TRBD1 (6 bases). CDR3 length: 13 residues. V dropped 8 bases and J dropped 4 bases, with 12 bases sitting between them. In germline, CDR1 is SNHLY, CDR2 FYNNEI. The CDR3 DNA follows: TGTGCCAGCGTCCGGGGGGGCGGAAACACCATATATTTT. It translates to CASVRGGGNTIYF.

This rearrangement joins TRBV11-2 to TRBJ2-7, with 8 positions matching TRBD1. This CDR3 comprises 14 residues. In germline, CDR1 is SGHAT, CDR2 FQNNGV. The J segment lost 5 bases and the V segment lost 1 base, leaving 4 bases of the junction unmatched. CDR3 in amino acids: CASSLGTGRNEQYF. The CDR3 region has the DNA TGTGCCAGCAGCTTAGGGACAGGGCGCAACGAGCAGTACTTC. Full variable domain (outside the CDR3, taken from reference TRBV11-2 and TRBJ2-7): EAGVAQSPRYKIIEKRQSVAFWCNPISGHATLYWYQQILGQGPKLLIQFQNNGVVDDSQLPKDRFSAERLKGVDSTLKIQPAKLEDSAVYLCASSLGTGRNEQYFGPGTRLTVT.

The chain couples TRBV18 to TRBJ1-2, with 8 bases identical to TRBD1. V lost 3 bases to trimming and J lost 4 bases; unmatched junction nucleotides: 7. There are 15 residues in the CDR3. Germline CDR1 reads KGHSH; CDR2 reads LQKENI. The CDR3 region is CASSPSGQGGYGYTF. The DNA for the CDR3 is TGTGCCAGCTCACCCTCCGGACAGGGAGGCTATGGCTACACCTTC. The full variable domain, in which reference TRBV18 and TRBJ1-2 provide the parts outside the CDR3, is NAGVMQNPRHLVRRRGQEARLRCSPMKGHSHVYWYRQLPEEGLKFMVYLQKENIIDESGMPKERFSAEFPKEGPSILRIQQVVRGDSAAYFCASSPSGQGGYGYTFGSGTRLTVV.

The chain carries TRBV30 and TRBJ1-1; D call uncertain. CDR3 length equals 14 residues. Germline-derived CDR1 and CDR2 are GTSNPN and SVGIG (reference sequence). The V end lost 2 bases, the J end lost 1 base, and 11 bases lay between the germline ends. The CDR3 here is CAWSPSSTNTEAFF. CDR3 bases: TGTGCCTGGAGTCCTAGCAGTACGAACACTGAAGCTTTCTTT.

The V and J genes are TRBV5-1 and TRBJ2-1, with 7 bases that match TRBD2. V lost 0 bases and J lost 2; bases outside the gene matches: 2. Germline lookup yields CDR1 SGHRS and CDR2 YFSETQ. The CDR3 is 15 amino acids. Here the CDR3 reads CASSLEAGAYNEQFF. The CDR3 bases are TGCGCCAGCAGCTTGGAGGCGGGGGCCTACAATGAGCAGTTCTTC.

This sequence joins TRBV9 and TRBJ2-2; possibly TRBD2 for D (5 bases). Germline CDR1 SGDLS, CDR2 YYNGEE. The CDR3 totals 16 residues. V lost 2 bases and J 5 bases, leaving 16 bases between the germline ends. CDR3 in DNA: TGTGCCAGCAGCGTCGAGACTACTTTAGGGACCGGGGAGCTGTTTTTT. Translating gives CASSVETTLGTGELFF.

The J gene is TRBJ2-7, the V gene TRBV2; the match to TRBD1 covers 7 bases. The CDR3 has 16 residues. Germline V gene lookup returns CDR1 SNHLY and CDR2 FYNNEI. J was trimmed by 2 bases and V by 8 bases; bases with no gene match: 15. This chain's CDR3 is CASAASPGQLTYEQYF. The CDR3 nucleotides are TGTGCCAGCGCCGCATCCCCGGGACAGCTTACCTACGAGCAGTACTTC.